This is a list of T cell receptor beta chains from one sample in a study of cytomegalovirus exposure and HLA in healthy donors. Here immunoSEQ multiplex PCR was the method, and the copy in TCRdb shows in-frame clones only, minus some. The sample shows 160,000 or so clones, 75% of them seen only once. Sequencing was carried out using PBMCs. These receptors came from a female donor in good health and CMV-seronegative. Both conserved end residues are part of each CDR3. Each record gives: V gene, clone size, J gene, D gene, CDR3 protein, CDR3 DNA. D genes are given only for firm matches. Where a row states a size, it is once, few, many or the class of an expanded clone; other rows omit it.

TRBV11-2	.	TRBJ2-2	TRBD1	CASSPWTGNTGELFF	TGTGCCAGCAGCCCTTGGACAGGGAACACCGGGGAGCTGTTTTTT
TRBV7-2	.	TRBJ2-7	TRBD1	CASSWGQGNYINEQYF	TGTGCCAGCAGCTGGGGACAGGGAAATTATATCAACGAGCAGTACTTC
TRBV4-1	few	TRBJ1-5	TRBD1	CASSPQGMSNQPQHF	TGCGCCAGCAGCCCACAGGGGATGAGCAATCAGCCCCAGCATTTT
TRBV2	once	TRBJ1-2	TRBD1	CASDRGGNYGYTF	TGTGCCAGCGACAGGGGAGGCAACTATGGCTACACCTTC
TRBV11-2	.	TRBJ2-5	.	CASRKGLGETQYF	TGTGCCAGCAGGAAGGGACTTGGGGAGACCCAGTACTTC
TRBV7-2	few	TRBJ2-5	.	CASSPPDRTETQYF	TGTGCCAGCAGCCCCCCGGACAGAACGGAGACCCAGTACTTC
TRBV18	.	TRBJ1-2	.	CASSPTGQDYGYTF	TGTGCCAGCTCACCAACAGGGCAGGACTATGGCTACACCTTC
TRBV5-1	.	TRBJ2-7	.	CASSPRSSSSSYEQYF	TGCGCCAGCAGCCCCCGTTCTAGCTCGAGCTCCTACGAGCAGTACTTC
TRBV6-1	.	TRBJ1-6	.	CASCAYNSPLHF	TGTGCCAGCTGTGCTTATAATTCACCCCTCCACTTT
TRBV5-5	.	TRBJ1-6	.	CASSLWPSDSPLHF	TGTGCCAGCAGCTTGTGGCCTTCCGATTCACCCCTCCACTTT
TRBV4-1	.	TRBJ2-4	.	CASSQARVTLAKNIQYF	TGCGCCAGCAGCCAAGCCCGGGTTACCTTAGCCAAAAACATTCAGTACTTC
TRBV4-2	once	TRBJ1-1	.	CASSQDPRGTEAFF	TGTGCCAGCAGCCAAGATCCCAGGGGAACTGAAGCTTTCTTT
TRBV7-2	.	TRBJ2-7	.	CASSLRSSAPREQYF	TGTGCCAGCAGCTTACGGTCTAGCGCCCCCCGCGAGCAGTACTTC
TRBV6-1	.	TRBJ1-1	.	CASSGRGPREGTEAFF	TGTGCCAGCAGTGGCAGGGGACCCCGAGAGGGTACTGAAGCTTTCTTT
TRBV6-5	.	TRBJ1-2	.	CASSPGGAGGYTF	TGTGCCAGCAGTCCCGGGGGGGCGGGTGGCTACACCTTC
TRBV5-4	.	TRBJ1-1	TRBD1	CASSGPQGMNTEAFF	TGTGCCAGCAGCGGGCCACAGGGGATGAACACTGAAGCTTTCTTT
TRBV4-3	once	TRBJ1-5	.	CASSQEWGGNQPQHF	TGCGCCAGCAGCCAAGAATGGGGCGGCAATCAGCCCCAGCATTTT
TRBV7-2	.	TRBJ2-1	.	CASSSFTGGFNEQFF	TGTGCCAGCAGCTCATTTACGGGGGGCTTCAATGAGCAGTTCTTC
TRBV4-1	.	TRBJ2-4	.	CASSSVGEAKNIQYF	TGCGCCAGCAGTTCAGTCGGGGAAGCCAAAAACATTCAGTACTTC
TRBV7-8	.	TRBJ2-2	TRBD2	CASSPPTSGTGELFF	TGTGCCAGCAGCCCTCCGACTAGCGGCACCGGGGAGCTGTTTTTT
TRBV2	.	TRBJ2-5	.	CASSELAEASTQYF	TGTGCCAGCAGTGAATTGGCGGAGGCTTCGACCCAGTACTTC
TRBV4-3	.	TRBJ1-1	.	CASSRSRGYNTEAFF	TGCGCCAGCAGCCGCTCAAGGGGGTATAACACTGAAGCTTTCTTT
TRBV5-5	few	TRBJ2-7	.	CASSLAGPLTPRLRIYEQYF	TGTGCCAGCAGCTTGGCAGGGCCCTTGACCCCCCGGCTAAGGATTTACGAGCAGTACTTC
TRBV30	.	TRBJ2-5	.	CAWTQKEETQYF	TGTGCCTGGACTCAGAAAGAAGAGACCCAGTACTTC
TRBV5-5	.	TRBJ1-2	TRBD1	CASSPTTGGGNANYGYTF	TGTGCCAGCAGCCCGACGACAGGGGGCGGAAACGCTAACTATGGCTACACCTTC
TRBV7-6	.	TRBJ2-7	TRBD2	CASSLVAASGNEQYF	TGTGCCAGCAGCTTAGTTGCGGCTAGCGGGAACGAGCAGTACTTC
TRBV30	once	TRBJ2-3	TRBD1	CAWNNEVGQGGTDTQYF	TGTGCCTGGAATAATGAGGTCGGACAGGGGGGAACAGATACGCAGTATTTT
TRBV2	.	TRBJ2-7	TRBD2	CASRTTSSGGAYEQYF	TGTGCCAGCAGGACCACATCTAGCGGGGGGGCCTACGAGCAGTACTTC
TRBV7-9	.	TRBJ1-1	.	CASSLALGREAFF	TGTGCCAGCAGCTTAGCGCTGGGGAGAGAAGCTTTCTTT
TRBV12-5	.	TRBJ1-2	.	CASGLPGQNYGYTF	TGTGCTAGTGGTTTGCCAGGACAGAACTATGGCTACACCTTC
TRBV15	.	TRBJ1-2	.	CATSRDRRIANYGYTF	TGTGCCACCAGCAGAGATCGGCGGATAGCTAACTATGGCTACACCTTC
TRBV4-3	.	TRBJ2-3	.	CASSQLRVRRADGDTQYF	TGCGCCAGCAGCCAGCTTCGTGTTCGGCGAGCGGACGGGGATACGCAGTATTTT
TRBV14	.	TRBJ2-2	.	CASSPRGAGELFF	TGTGCCAGCAGCCCCAGGGGGGCCGGGGAGCTGTTTTTT
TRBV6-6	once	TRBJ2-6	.	CASSRLVSGANVLTF	TGTGCCAGCAGTCGACTCGTCTCTGGGGCCAACGTCCTGACTTTC
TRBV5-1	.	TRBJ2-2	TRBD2	CASSPGLAGPTGELFF	TGCGCCAGCAGCCCGGGACTAGCGGGACCCACCGGGGAGCTGTTTTTT
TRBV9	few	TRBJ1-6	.	CASSTEVSPLHF	TGTGCCAGCAGCACTGAAGTTTCACCCCTCCACTTT
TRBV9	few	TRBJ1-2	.	CASSLRGSDNYGYTF	TGTGCCAGCAGCCTTAGGGGTTCTGACAACTATGGCTACACCTTC
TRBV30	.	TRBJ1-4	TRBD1	CAWSVITGGNEKLFF	TGTGCCTGGAGTGTAATTACAGGGGGGAATGAAAAACTGTTTTTT
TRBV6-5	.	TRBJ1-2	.	CASSYGRGLDGYTF	TGTGCCAGCAGTTACGGACGAGGGTTGGATGGCTACACCTTC
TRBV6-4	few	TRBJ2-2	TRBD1	CASSDSMGQGTGELFF	TGTGCCAGCAGTGACTCGATGGGACAGGGCACCGGGGAGCTGTTTTTT
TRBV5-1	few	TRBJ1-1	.	CASSPPTRGTEAFF	TGCGCCAGCAGCCCCCCGACCAGAGGCACTGAAGCTTTCTTT
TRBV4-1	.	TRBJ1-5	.	CASSQESIGASNQPQHF	TGCGCCAGCAGCCAAGAGTCGATAGGGGCTAGCAATCAGCCCCAGCATTTT
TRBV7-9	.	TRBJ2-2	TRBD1	CASSPTGTGNTGELFF	TGTGCCAGCAGCCCAACCGGGACAGGGAACACCGGGGAGCTGTTTTTT
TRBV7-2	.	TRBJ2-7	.	CASSLARTWSSYEQYF	TGTGCCAGCAGCTTGGCGAGGACATGGAGCTCCTACGAGCAGTACTTC
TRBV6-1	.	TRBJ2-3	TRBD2	CASSDRAGGPADTQYF	TGTGCCAGCAGTGACAGAGCGGGAGGGCCGGCAGATACGCAGTATTTT
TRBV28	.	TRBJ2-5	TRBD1	CASSSTGGAETQYF	TGTGCCAGCAGTTCCACAGGGGGCGCAGAGACCCAGTACTTC
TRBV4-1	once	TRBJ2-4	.	CASSHDKRELKNIQYF	TGCGCCAGCAGCCACGACAAGAGGGAACTTAAAAACATTCAGTACTTC
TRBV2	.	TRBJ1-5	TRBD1	CASSGQGGYSNQPQHF	TGTGCCAGCAGCGGACAGGGGGGATATAGCAATCAGCCCCAGCATTTT
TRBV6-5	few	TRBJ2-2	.	CASTRTGGTGELFF	TGTGCCAGCACTCGGACCGGGGGTACCGGGGAGCTGTTTTTT
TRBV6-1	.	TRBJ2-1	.	CASRMNQNEQFF	TGTGCCAGCAGAATGAACCAGAATGAGCAGTTCTTC
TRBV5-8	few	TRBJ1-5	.	CASSLEGKGQPQHF	TGTGCCAGCAGCTTGGAGGGGAAAGGACAGCCCCAGCATTTT
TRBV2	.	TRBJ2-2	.	CASKTGVSTGELFF	TGTGCCAGCAAGACGGGTGTCAGCACCGGGGAGCTGTTTTTT
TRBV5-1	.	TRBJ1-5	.	CASSLTQPSGFQPQHF	TGCGCCAGCAGCCTGACCCAGCCCTCAGGGTTTCAGCCCCAGCATTTT
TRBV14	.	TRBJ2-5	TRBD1	CASSQDRTGLYQETQYF	TGTGCCAGCAGCCAAGATCGGACAGGCTTGTACCAAGAGACCCAGTACTTC
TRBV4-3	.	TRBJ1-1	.	CASSQDLGENTEAFF	TGCGCCAGCAGCCAAGATCTAGGGGAGAACACTGAAGCTTTCTTT
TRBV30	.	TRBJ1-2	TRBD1	CAWANPTGKGYTF	TGTGCCTGGGCTAACCCGACAGGGAAAGGCTACACCTTC
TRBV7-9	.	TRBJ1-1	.	CASSTTGGGTEAFF	TGTGCCAGCAGCACGACAGGCGGGGGGACTGAAGCTTTCTTT
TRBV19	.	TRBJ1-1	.	CASSIVGQGEAFF	TGTGCCAGTAGTATAGTCGGGCAGGGTGAAGCTTTCTTT
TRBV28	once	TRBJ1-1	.	CASYSNTEAFF	TGTGCCAGTTATTCGAACACTGAAGCTTTCTTT
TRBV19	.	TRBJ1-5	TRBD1	CASSIRQGKSNQPQHF	TGTGCCAGTAGTATCCGACAGGGAAAAAGCAATCAGCCCCAGCATTTT